A single sample is the source of the 25 T cell receptor beta chains below, sequenced in a study of blood T cells in healthy people across ages. PCR was performed a second time for roughly 6 to 12 cycles using a sample-barcoded 5' primer and a J-beta primer mix. One entry per CDR3 protein results from TCRdb running MiXCR on the 5' RACE reads. The repertoire includes 1.5 million to 2 million distinct CDR3 sequences, roughly 28% of them detected once, and roughly 8% sits in the top ten. Sample: blood. The receptors originated from a woman under 40 in good health.

This clonotype was picked up a small number of times. The chain uses TRBV7-2 and TRBJ2-5, with D hard to call. The CDR3 is 12 amino acids. The germline V gene has CDR1 SGHTA and CDR2 FQGNSA. V was shortened by 5 bases and J by 5 bases, with 9 bases between the two germline ends. In nucleotides, the CDR3 is TGTACCAGCAGCCCACTCAGGGAGACCCAGTACTTC. As protein: CTSSPLRETQYF. The variable domain in full, with the rest retrieved from reference TRBV7-2 and TRBJ2-5, is GAGVSQSPSNKVTEKGKDVELRCDPISGHTALYWYRQSLGQGLEFLIYFQGNSAPDKSGLPSDRFSAERTGGSVSTLTIQRTQQEDSAVYLCTSSPLRETQYFGPGTRLLVL.

The sample holds a few counts of this clonotype. The chain employs TRBV6-1 and TRBJ1-2; D is perhaps TRBD1 (6 bases). Germline CDR1 MNHNS, CDR2 SASEGT. The CDR3 loop spans 11 amino acids. Trimming removed 6 bases at V and 6 bases at J, with 8 bases between. CDR3 nucleotide sequence: TGTGCCAGCAGGGGGGCGAATGGCTACACCTTC. Amino acids: CASRGANGYTF.

This clonotype was seen more than once but under ten times. Germline and junction disagree at one end, which may indicate a read error. The genes are TRBV7-6 and TRBJ2-3, with D unclear. The germline V gene encodes CDR1 SGHVS and CDR2 FNYEAQ. The CDR3 is 15 residues long. The CDR3 nucleotides read TGTGCCTGCAGCCCCAACCCGGCCAGCACAGATACGCAGTATTTT. It codes for CACSPNPASTDTQYF.

The V call is TRBV29-1, the J call TRBJ1-1, with 7 bases lining up with TRBD1. Germline CDR1 SQVTM, CDR2 ANQGSEA. The CDR3 runs 12 residues. The ends lost 6 bases at V and 5 bases at J; junction bases unmatched: 6. In DNA, the CDR3 is TGCAGCGTGAACAGGGGAAGGACTGAAGCTTTCTTT. It encodes CSVNRGRTEAFF.

This clonotype was seen a handful of times. A much bigger clone sits one base away, suggesting this may be a read error. The genes are TRBV18 and TRBJ2-7; 7 bases are shared with TRBD1. The J call may be wrong; the DNA end is better matched by TRBJ2-5. The germline V gene encodes CDR1 KGHSH and CDR2 LQKENI. The CDR3 contains 13 residues. Here the CDR3 DNA reads TGTGCCAGCGCACCACGGGACAGAGAGACCCAGTACTTC. It is translated as CASAPRDRETQYF.

This sequence joins TRBV7-9 and TRBJ2-1; 9 bases line up with TRBD1. Germline V CDR1 and CDR2: SEHNR, FQNEAQ (reference sequence). The trim removed 7 bases at V and 5 bases at J, leaving 9 bases unmatched. This CDR3 comprises 15 residues. In nucleotides, the CDR3 is TGTGCCAGCAACATGGGGGGGACAGGGCACAATGAGCAGTTCTTC. It encodes CASNMGGTGHNEQFF.

This chain uses TRBV5-1 with TRBJ2-2; D unclear. The germline V gene encodes CDR1 SGHRS and CDR2 YFSETQ. CDR3 length: 16 residues. Trimming shortened V by 4 bases and J by 2 bases, and 15 bases separated the two germline ends. CDR3 protein: CASSVEGRINTGELFF. In nucleotides, the CDR3 is TGCGCCAGCAGCGTAGAAGGACGGATCAACACCGGGGAGCTGTTTTTT.

In this sample, this clonotype turned up many times. The rearrangement uses TRBV20-1 and TRBJ2-1; 7 positions agree with TRBD2. V gave up 3 bases and J gave up 4 bases; unmatched junction bases: 6. Germline V gene sequence: CDR1 DFQATT, CDR2 SNEGSKA (reference sequence). The CDR3 has 14 amino acids. CDR3 sequence: CSASVQGGYNEQFF. Written as DNA, the CDR3 is TGCAGTGCTAGTGTCCAGGGAGGGTACAATGAGCAGTTCTTC.

This clonotype was seen a handful of times. The chain employs TRBV2 and TRBJ1-1; D is perhaps TRBD1 (5 bases). The V end lost 2 bases, the J end lost 0 bases, and 7 bases lay between the germline ends. Germline V gene data show CDR1 as SNHLY and CDR2 as FYNNEI. The CDR3 loop spans 14 amino acids. In DNA form, the CDR3 reads TGTGCCAGCAGTGAACGGGACTTGAACACTGAAGCTTTCTTT. Protein product: CASSERDLNTEAFF.

As regards this clonotype: A read error may produce the germline difference seen at one junction end. This sequence joins TRBV7-6 and TRBJ2-7, with D possibly being TRBD2 (6 bases). The length of the CDR3 is 15 residues. Germline CDR1 reads SGHVS; CDR2 reads FNYEAQ. The CDR3 sequence: CASSGDRGSPYDQYF. CDR3 nucleotide sequence: TGTGCCAGCAGCGGGGATCGGGGGAGCCCCTACGATCAGTACTTC.

The chain has TRBV12-3 or TRBV12-4 and TRBJ1-1, with TRBD1 as a possible D gene (5 bases). This CDR3 has 15 amino acids. V was clipped by 4 bases and J by 1 base, with 13 bases between them. CDR3 region: CASSSGGNPNTEAFF. In DNA, the CDR3 is TGTGCCAGCAGTTCTGGGGGGAACCCGAACACTGAAGCTTTCTTT.

This clonotype was detected only a few times. This chain uses TRBV27 with TRBJ1-1; D call uncertain. Germline V gene lookup returns CDR1 MNHEY and CDR2 SMNVEV (reference sequence). The CDR3 is 14 residues long. V was clipped by 2 bases and J by 5 bases, with 12 bases between them. CDR3: CASSLVWGETEAFF. Here the CDR3 DNA reads TGTGCCAGCAGTTTAGTGTGGGGAGAAACTGAAGCTTTCTTT.

V is TRBV14 and J is TRBJ2-5, with D possibly being TRBD1 or TRBD2 (5 bases each). Per germline, CDR1 SGHDN and CDR2 FVKESK. The CDR3 length is 16 residues. Trimming took off 0 bases at V and 5 bases at J, with 16 bases between the two ends. Here the CDR3 DNA reads TGTGCCAGCAGCCAAGATTTAATGCGAGGGGAGGAGACCCAGTACTTC. This translates into CASSQDLMRGEETQYF.

This clonotype occurred a few times. The chain couples TRBV24-1 to TRBJ2-1; no firm D call. The CDR3 totals 13 residues. The germline gives CDR1 KGHDR, CDR2 SFDVKD. Deletions cut 3 bases from V and 6 bases from J, with 8 bases between. In nucleotides, the CDR3 is TGTGCCACCAGTGATCGGACGGGCAATGAGCAGTTCTTC. It encodes CATSDRTGNEQFF.

This clonotype was counted at least ten times. The chain carries TRBV5-1 and TRBJ2-7, with D unclear. Trimming left V 5 bases short and J 4 bases short, with 10 bases between. CDR1 and CDR2 from the germline V gene are SGHRS and YFSETQ. The CDR3 consists of 12 residues. CDR3 protein: CASRGHSYEQYF. CDR3 coding DNA: TGCGCCAGCAGAGGGCACAGTTACGAGCAGTACTTC.

This clonotype was counted a few times. The V call is TRBV6-2 or TRBV6-3, the J call TRBJ1-5; no clear D. The CDR3 spans 15 residues. Per germline, CDR1 MNHEY and CDR2 SVGEGT. Trimming removed 2 bases from V and 0 bases from J, with 8 bases in between. The CDR3 here is CASSYQKGSNQPQHF. In nucleotides, the CDR3 is TGTGCCAGCAGTTACCAGAAGGGTAGCAATCAGCCCCAGCATTTT.

This clonotype was observed at least ten times. The chain couples TRBV6-6 to TRBJ1-6; TRBD1 matches at 7 bases. V gave up 5 bases and J gave up 5 bases; unmatched junction bases: 12. Germline V gene data show CDR1 as MNHNY and CDR2 as SVGAGI (reference sequence). The CDR3 runs to 17 residues. The CDR3 region has the DNA TGTGCCAGCAGTCTACTCGGGACAGTACTAAATAATTCACCCCTCCACTTT. Encoded protein: CASSLLGTVLNNSPLHF.

This clonotype was observed a few times. The chain carries TRBV12-3 or TRBV12-4 and TRBJ1-4; D not resolved. Trimming took 5 bases from V and 0 from J, leaving 7 bases between them. This CDR3 comprises 14 residues. The CDR3 coding sequence is TGTGCCAGCAGTCCTGTTGCAACTAATGAAAAACTGTTTTTT. Translation: CASSPVATNEKLFF.

The genes are TRBV9 and TRBJ2-1; D is unclear. The CDR3 runs to 13 residues. The V end was cut by 0 bases, the J end by 10 bases, with 11 bases between. Per germline, CDR1 SGDLS and CDR2 YYNGEE. CDR3 region: CASSVGPIGEQFF. CDR3 sequence (DNA): TGTGCCAGCAGCGTAGGGCCGATTGGGGAGCAGTTCTTC.

This clonotype was observed a few times. This sequence joins TRBV20-1 and TRBJ2-1, with D possibly matching TRBD2 (6 bases). The germline CDR1 and CDR2 sequences are DFQATT and SNEGSKA (reference sequence). This CDR3 has 11 amino acids. Here the CDR3 reads CSIGTSNEQFF. The DNA for the CDR3 is TGCAGCATAGGGACTTCCAATGAGCAGTTCTTC.

This clonotype occurred many times. V usage is TRBV6-1 and J usage is TRBJ2-3; tentative D call: TRBD2 (7 bases). CDR3 length: 15 residues. Between the trimmed V and J ends, which lost 11 bases and 0 bases, there was a span of 18 bases. From germline, CDR1 is MNHNS and CDR2 SASEGT. CDR3 in DNA: TGTGCCGTCGCGAGGGGGGGGCCCAGCACAGATACGCAGTATTTT. Its translation: CAVARGGPSTDTQYF.

The chain couples TRBV5-1 to TRBJ2-1, with D maybe TRBD1 (7 bases). CDR3 length: 15 residues. Germline V lookup: CDR1 SGHRS, CDR2 YFSETQ. V shed 0 bases and J shed 9 bases, with 16 bases lying between them. The CDR3 sequence is CASSLVLYQGGEQFF. The CDR3 DNA reads as TGCGCCAGCAGCTTGGTACTCTACCAGGGGGGTGAGCAGTTCTTC.

The chain recombines TRBV9 with TRBJ2-5, with TRBD2 matching over 10 bases. The CDR3 contains 16 residues. V lost 4 bases and J lost 5; bases outside the gene matches: 11. Germline assignment: CDR1 SGDLS and CDR2 YYNGEE. Here the CDR3 DNA reads TGTGCCAGCAGCCCCCAAGGGGGGACTAGCGTGGAGACCCAGTACTTC. It codes for CASSPQGGTSVETQYF. Full variable domain (rest looked up from reference TRBV9 and TRBJ2-5): DSGVTQTPKHLITATGQRVTLRCSPRSGDLSVYWYQQSLDQGLQFLIQYYNGEERAKGNILERFSAQQFPDLHSELNLSSLELGDSALYFCASSPQGGTSVETQYFGPGTRLLVL.

The chain combines TRBV11-1 with TRBJ2-2; D remains ambiguous. Germline CDR1 is SGHAT and CDR2 is FQDESV (reference sequence). This CDR3 region has 15 residues. Trimming took off 2 bases at V and 1 base at J, with 8 bases between the two ends. CDR3 in DNA: TGTGCCAGCAGCTTAATGGGCCGGAACACCGGGGAGCTGTTTTTT. Protein product: CASSLMGRNTGELFF. The variable domain in full, with the rest retrieved from reference TRBV11-1 and TRBJ2-2, is EAEVAQSPRYKITEKSQAVAFWCDPISGHATLYWYRQILGQGPELLVQFQDESVVDDSQLPKDRFSAERLKGVDSTLKIQPAELGDSAMYLCASSLMGRNTGELFFGEGSRLTVL.

The chain has TRBV5-5 and TRBJ1-6; perhaps TRBD1 as D (6 bases). The germline CDR1 and CDR2 sequences are SGHKS and YYEKEE (reference sequence). The CDR3 has 15 residues. The V gene lost 1 base and the J gene lost 1 base, with 6 bases spanning the gap. CDR3 residues: CASSLTGSYNSPLHF. CDR3 DNA sequence: TGTGCCAGCAGCTTGACAGGGTCCTATAATTCACCCCTCCACTTT. The variable domain in full, with the rest retrieved from reference TRBV5-5 and TRBJ1-6, is DAGVTQSPTHLIKTRGQQVTLRCSPISGHKSVSWYQQVLGQGPQFIFQYYEKEERGRGNFPDRFSARQFPNYSSELNVNALLLGDSALYLCASSLTGSYNSPLHFGNGTRLTVT.